This TCR beta chain was profiled in a study of T cells in Graves' hyperthyroidism and ophthalmopathy. This clonotype has a count of ten or more. Together with thyroid ultrasound, orbital computed tomography, serum thyroxine and TRAb, clinical symptoms were used for diagnoses. TCR beta CDR3 sequences were amplified from RNA transcripts. Initially, a first-round RT-PCR of the TCR CDR3 employed the HTBI primer set. MiXCR was run by TCRdb on the multiplex PCR reads, yielding one entry per CDR3 protein. The data contain 600,000 or so distinct CDR3 sequences, 12% to 15% of them seen just once; the ten biggest clones take up approximately 6.4%. This clonotype was obtained from a woman younger than 30 with Graves' ophthalmopathy. Sequencing input: blood.

The CDR3 protein is CAISESGQVSYEQYF. Written as DNA, the CDR3 is TGTGCCATCAGTGAGTCGGGACAGGTTTCCTACGAGCAGTACTTC. This chain joins TRBV10-3 and TRBJ2-7; the match to TRBD1 covers 8 bases. The CDR3 length is 15 residues. V shed 0 bases and J 1 base; nucleotides not matched to a gene: 2. Germline V gene lookup returns CDR1 ENHRY and CDR2 SYGVKD.